The present T cell receptor beta chain was sequenced within a study of regulatory T cells in long-lasting Graves disease. Study results and caveats: Persistent Graves' patients showed reduced TCR diversity versus newly diagnosed patients.

Trimming took 4 bases from V and 5 from J; bases not matched to a gene: 5. Per germline, CDR1 MNHEY and CDR2 SMNVEV (reference sequence). This CDR3 spans 16 amino acids. Relying on iRepertoire HTBI primers and Arm-PCR of CDR3 regions, the team built TCR beta libraries. TCRdb ran MiXCR on the multiplex PCR reads and lists one entry per CDR3 protein. This sample carries about 400,000 distinct CDR3 sequences, 14% to 15% of them seen once, and the ten largest clones take approximately 8%. This clonotype has ten or more counts. Its target is unknown. Stated time point: newly diagnosed GD, antithyroid drugs for less than 3 months. The TCR library was prepared using RNA isolated from PBMCs. The data also belong to a second study, concerning T cells in Graves' hyperthyroidism and ophthalmopathy. As that study records: Exclusion followed for patients with uncontrolled infection, other autoimmune disease, pregnancy or lactation.

The J gene is TRBJ2-3, the V gene TRBV27; 14 bases line up with TRBD2. The source is a woman in her thirties or forties with Graves disease. The input for sequencing was peripheral blood mononuclear cells (PBMCs), taken at new diagnosis, from a patient treated with antithyroid drugs. CDR3 nucleotides: TGTGCCAGCAGTTACCGACTAGCGGGAGGGTTAGATACGCAGTATTTT. It translates to CASSYRLAGGLDTQYF.